This paragraph covers one T cell receptor beta chain sequence. Its recognized antigen is unknown. No qualities accompany the bases; no much larger clone lies one base away. These data are taken from a study of T cells in Graves' hyperthyroidism and ophthalmopathy (dated by TCRdb to the late 2010s). Background for the entire study: Peripheral blood samples were taken at the time of initial diagnosis, prior to any treatment. The study also compared thyroid tissue and blood T-cell repertoires from five or six Graves' hyperthyroidism patients. Prospective prediction of ophthalmopathy was tested in an independent validation cohort consisting of about 19 hyperthyroidism patients and approximately 16 patients who later progressed to ophthalmopathy. TCR V-J signatures able to tell the groups apart were searched for in a discovery cohort of 95 to 100 patients, of whom under 45 had Graves' ophthalmopathy and 57 had stable Graves' hyperthyroidism. The 100 discovery patients were randomly split 7:3 into training and test sets. TCR Vbeta CDR3 sequencing of 135 peripheral blood samples (more than 40 ophthalmopathy, 75 to 85 hyperthyroidism and roughly 17 progressor patients) is reported in the paper. Once sampling was done, hyperthyroidism patients were given methimazole at a starting dose of 30 mg daily, whereas ophthalmopathy patients were given high-dose intravenous methylprednisolone.

Reading from cysteine to phenylalanine, the CDR3 counts 16 amino acids. Only the CDR3 part of the read is kept: 48 bases, read in frame from the first base. V and J are trimmed by 1 base and 6 bases, and the gene matches miss 8 bases of the junction. CDR1 and CDR2 were assigned from the germline V gene as KGHSH and LQKENI. Ophthalmopathy patients had moderately to severely active disease, Clinical Activity Score of at least 3, NOSPECS grade of at least 4, and duration under 3 months. The study excluded patients with uncontrolled infections, other autoimmune diseases, pregnancy or lactation. Diagnoses were based on clinical symptoms, serum thyroxine and TRAb, thyroid ultrasound and orbital computed tomography. Ficoll-Paque density gradient centrifugation was used to isolate PBMCs from 8.5 to 10 ml of fresh peripheral blood. Total RNA was extracted with Trizol reagent, and quality was checked on an Agilent 2100 Bioanalyzer.

The paper as a whole reports these results and caveats: No statistical method was used to set the sample size in advance, and investigators knew the group allocation. In validation, progression to ophthalmopathy was predicted by the model with nearly 71% sensitivity and 72% to 85% specificity, a median of about 6 months before onset. A 13 V-J signature model separated ophthalmopathy from stable hyperthyroidism, with over 85% sensitivity and roughly 81% specificity in cross-validation and 80%/75% in testing. Blood samples also contained most of the expanded thyroid clonotypes (frequency above 0.001), which suggests that blood repertoires may reflect thyroid immune responses.

The TCR beta CDR3 regions were amplified from the RNA transcripts. A first-round RT-PCR of the TCR CDR3 used the HTBI primer set with the Qiagen OneStep RT-PCR kit. The libraries were constructed in a second round of multiplex PCR and then size-selected and purified. Libraries were sequenced paired-end with 100 bp reads on an Illumina HiSeq2000. Per the original workflow: SOAPnuke was used to process the raw data, removing reads that contained adapters or uncalled bases, had a mean Phred below 15, or lacked an exact match to the constant primer or identifier. COPE v1.2.5 was used to merge high-quality paired reads, and clonotypes were defined as unique nucleotide sequences. MiTCR v1.1 was used to align the clonotypes against IMGT TRBV, TRBD and TRBJ reference segments. The analysis included only V-J combinations with a frequency above 0.0001, which together covered around 99% of the repertoires. The TCS score was defined as F50 (clonal expansion) divided by E x V (chaos), with BLOSUM62-based TCRdist calculated between CDR3 peptides within each V-J. Welch's t-statistics and random forest reduced some 510 V-J features to roughly 13, which were used in a naive Bayes classifier (R e1071). Clones were called with MiXCR by TCRdb after fastp trimmed the public reads at Q25, and only in-frame beta chains were retained. One record per CDR3 amino acid sequence lists the most common genes and DNA. The V and J calls here are based on TCRdb, not the publication. This sample has about 520,000 distinct CDR3 sequences in its table, and roughly 24% of those were observed once. The ten largest clones represent around 11% of the sample.

What was sequenced was blood. The sequence joins TRBV18 to TRBJ1-1; TRBD1 lines up with 10 middle nucleotides. The receptor comes from a woman aged 25-40 years with Graves' ophthalmopathy. The bases are TGTGCCAGCTCACCACTGGGACAGGGGATTCGTGCTGAAGCTTTCTTT. It translates as CASSPLGQGIRAEAFF.